This T cell receptor (beta chain) was captured by sequencing in a study of beta chain features in type 1 diabetes. CDR1 MDHEN and CDR2 SYDVKM come from the germline V gene. The V and J ends lost 4 bases and 2 bases, in that order; junction bases with no gene match: 4. The CDR3 length is 15 residues. Donors contributed one heparinised blood draw apiece, averaging about 120 mL. Using CD45RO/CCR7/CD25/CD127/CD95/CD27, CD4+ naive, central memory, regulatory and stem cell-like memory cells were sorted. Purity exceeded 98% in all sorted populations. This clone has more than one count but fewer than ten. Its matching antigen is unknown. All of the isolated RNA was reverse transcribed, so expressed TCRB transcripts were sequenced. The assay was immunoSEQ multiplex PCR, and TCRdb's table has in-frame clones only and misses some. The repertoire holds 230,000 or so clones, with 16% as singletons. The study, taken as a whole, reports: Shorter TCRB CDR3s, moderately but significantly so, were found in Type 1 diabetes patients in all four CD4+ subsets. Fewer insertions but more deletions were seen at VDJ junctions in type 1 diabetes patients.

Sequencing used naive CD4+ T cells from blood. This receptor was identified in a man aged 25 to 40 with type 1 diabetes. The rearrangement links TRBV28 to TRBJ2-1; 8 bases match TRBD1. The CDR3 nucleotides are TGTGCCAGCAGTTCTGACAGGGGAACCTACAATGAGCAGTTCTTC. It yields the protein CASSSDRGTYNEQFF. Variable domain in full (rest from reference TRBV28 and TRBJ2-1): DVKVTQSSRYLVKRTGEKVFLECVQDMDHENMFWYRQDPGLGLRLIYFSYDVKMKEKGDIPEGYSVSREKKERFSLILESASTNQTSMYLCASSSDRGTYNEQFFGPGTRLTVL.